This entry features one T cell receptor beta chain sequence. This sample was taken from a study of technical replicates of blood from several donors. Clones were read by immunoSEQ multiplex PCR, and TCRdb kept only the in-frame ones, dropping some. Of some 30,000 clones in the sample, more than 80% are singletons; the top ten hold approximately 4.5%. CDR1 is MNHNY and CDR2 is SVGAGI in the germline V gene (reference sequence). V lost 9 bases to trimming and J lost 6 bases; unmatched junction nucleotides: 7. CDR3 size: 13 residues. The receptor's source is a human donor in good health. Some clones in this sample may be carry-over from other donors' samples. V and J are TRBV6-6 and TRBJ2-1, with TRBD1 matching 8 bases. The sample taken for sequencing was PBMCs. CDR3 region: CASRTGRGNEQFF. In DNA form, the CDR3 reads TGTGCCAGTCGGACAGGGAGAGGCAATGAGCAGTTCTTC.